These 27 T cell receptor beta chains share one sample of origin, sequenced in a study of shared clonotypes between healthy human individuals. Sequencing used immunoSEQ multiplex PCR; TCRdb keeps in-frame clones, though not all of them. This sample has roughly 1,500,000 clones; 98% occur once, and the top ten carry roughly 0.42%. The sequenced sample was naive CD4+ T cells sorted from blood. Subset specified: CD45RA+ positively selected. Receptor source: a young man in good health.

The chain links TRBV9 to TRBJ1-2, with 11 bases identical to TRBD1. The J segment lost 8 bases and the V segment lost 4 bases, leaving 7 bases of the junction unmatched. CDR3 length: 14 amino acids. Looked up from germline, CDR1 is SGDLS and CDR2 is YYNGEE. Here the CDR3 DNA reads TGTGCCAGCAGCCGGACAGGGGGCGCTTCCGGCTACACCTTC. Amino acid sequence: CASSRTGGASGYTF.

V is TRBV13 and J is TRBJ2-2; TRBD1 might be the D (6 bases). The CDR3 length is 13 residues. Germline loops: CDR1 PRHDT, CDR2 FYEKMQ (reference sequence). Trimming took 10 bases from V and 2 from J, leaving 11 bases between them. CDR3 in amino acids: CATGTPNTGELFF. CDR3 bases: TGTGCCACCGGGACACCAAACACCGGGGAGCTGTTTTTT.

The chain employs TRBV5-1 and TRBJ2-7; D perhaps matches TRBD1 (5 bases). Germline V gives CDR1 SGHRS, CDR2 YFSETQ. The CDR3 extends over 13 amino acids. Trimming left V 10 bases short and J 2 bases short, with 16 bases between. The CDR3: CAGNQGKTYEQYF. CDR3 DNA sequence: TGCGCCGGAAATCAGGGTAAGACCTACGAGCAGTACTTC. Complete variable domain (other parts from reference TRBV5-1 and TRBJ2-7): KAGVTQTPRYLIKTRGQQVTLSCSPISGHRSVSWYQQTPGQGLQFLFEYFSETQRNKGNFPGRFSGRQFSNSRSEMNVSTLELGDSALYLCAGNQGKTYEQYFGPGTRLTVT.

The V and J genes are TRBV5-8 and TRBJ1-2; D unresolved. Germline V gives CDR1 SGHTS, CDR2 YDEGEE. Between the trimmed V and J ends, which lost 4 bases and 9 bases, there was a span of 19 bases. The CDR3 is 14 residues long. Here the CDR3 reads CASSRINGGSSYTF. CDR3 nucleotide sequence: TGTGCCAGCAGCCGCATTAACGGAGGATCAAGCTACACCTTC.

This chain's CDR3 is CASSLKANGEQYF. The CDR3 DNA reads as TGTGCCAGCAGCTTGAAGGCCAATGGGGAGCAGTACTTC. The rearrangement links TRBV7-9 to TRBJ2-7; D not certain. CDR1 SEHNR and CDR2 FQNEAQ come from the germline V gene (reference sequence). This CDR3 region has 13 residues. Trimming pared 3 bases from V and 7 bases from J, leaving 13 bases between.

The chain couples TRBV5-1 to TRBJ1-2; D gene unclear. V gave up 5 bases and J gave up 3 bases, with 23 bases separating them. CDR3 length equals 17 residues. Germline V CDR1 and CDR2: SGHRS, YFSETQ. In DNA form, the CDR3 reads TGCGCCAGCAGTGGGAACCCCGTATTTCTCCGGGACTATGGCTACACCTTC. It yields the protein CASSGNPVFLRDYGYTF.

V gene TRBV6-5 combines with J gene TRBJ1-1, with TRBD1 matching 10 bases. The CDR3 is 15 residues long. Looked up from germline, CDR1 is MNHEY and CDR2 is SVGAGI. V trimming: 0 bases; J trimming: 5 bases; junction bases outside the gene matches: 3. The CDR3: CASSYSGQGGTEAFF. The DNA for the CDR3 is TGTGCCAGCAGTTACTCCGGACAGGGGGGGACTGAAGCTTTCTTT.

The V gene is TRBV2, the J gene TRBJ1-4; D not resolved. The CDR3 consists of 14 residues. In germline, CDR1 is SNHLY, CDR2 FYNNEI. V was trimmed by 2 bases and J by 8 bases, leaving 12 bases between them. The CDR3 DNA is TGTGCCAGCAGTGAACAAGGGTCGTACGAAAAACTGTTTTTT. It translates to CASSEQGSYEKLFF.

The V gene is TRBV7-8, the J gene TRBJ1-5; D is possibly TRBD1 (6 bases). CDR1 is SGHVS and CDR2 is FQNEAQ in the germline V gene. This CDR3 comprises 14 residues. The ends were cut back, 2 bases at V and 6 bases at J, with 11 bases in the middle. Written as DNA, the CDR3 is TGTGCCAGCAGCTTACGGACAGCCTCTCAGCCCCAGCATTTT. It specifies CASSLRTASQPQHF.

The chain links TRBV5-6 to TRBJ2-7, with no clear D. The CDR3 loop spans 15 amino acids. Germline CDR1 and CDR2: SGHDT and YYEEEE. Trimming shortened V by 2 bases and J by 0 bases, and 12 bases separated the two germline ends. The CDR3 is CASSFQPKASYEQYF. DNA of the CDR3: TGTGCCAGCAGCTTCCAGCCGAAGGCCTCCTACGAGCAGTACTTC.

CDR3 DNA sequence: TGTGCCAGCAGCTTCTCGACTAGGGGGGAGACCCAGTACTTC. It codes for CASSFSTRGETQYF. The rearrangement links TRBV5-4 to TRBJ2-5, with D perhaps given as TRBD1 or TRBD2 (6 bases each). Trimming shortened V by 2 bases and J by 5 bases, and 13 bases separated the two germline ends. CDR1 is SGHNT and CDR2 is YYREEE in the germline V gene (reference sequence). The CDR3 extends over 14 amino acids.

The rearrangement uses TRBV4-1 and TRBJ1-3; tentative D call: TRBD1 (6 bases). Trimming pared 3 bases from V and 2 bases from J, leaving 8 bases between. CDR3 length: 14 residues. Germline assignment: CDR1 MGHRA and CDR2 YSYEKL. The CDR3 DNA is TGCGCCAGCAGCCAGCAGGGGCCTGGAAACACCATATATTTT. It encodes CASSQQGPGNTIYF.

This clone was picked up one time. The CDR3 spells CASSQSTGGTGELFF. CDR3 bases: TGTGCCAGCAGCCAATCTACAGGGGGCACCGGGGAGCTGTTTTTT. V gene TRBV16 combines with J gene TRBJ2-2; 8 bases are shared with TRBD1. The CDR3 runs 15 residues. Trimming cost V 0 bases and J 4 bases; bases outside gene matches: 1. Germline CDR1 KGHSY, CDR2 FQNENV.

The rearrangement joins TRBV7-6 to TRBJ2-1, with D unclear. V lost 6 bases to trimming and J lost 0 bases, with 12 bases between them. The CDR3 extends over 15 amino acids. Germline lookup yields CDR1 SGHVS and CDR2 FNYEAQ. The CDR3 is CASRPMSGSYNEQFF. As DNA, the CDR3 is TGTGCCAGCAGGCCAATGAGTGGCTCCTACAATGAGCAGTTCTTC. The full variable domain, completed using reference TRBV7-6 and TRBJ2-1, is GAGVSQSPRYKVTKRGQDVALRCDPISGHVSLYWYRQALGQGPEFLTYFNYEAQQDKSGLPNDRFSAERPEGSISTLTIQRTEQRDSAMYRCASRPMSGSYNEQFFGPGTRLTVL.

As DNA, the CDR3 is TGTGCCAGCTCACCCCTGAACGGGGCCAACGTCCTGACTTTC. It specifies CASSPLNGANVLTF. The chain has TRBV18 and TRBJ2-6; D is undetermined. The V end was cut by 3 bases, the J end by 4 bases, with 7 bases between. Germline CDR1 KGHSH, CDR2 LQKENI. The length of the CDR3 is 14 residues.

This clone was seen just once. The chain has TRBV30 and TRBJ2-3, with D possibly being TRBD1 or TRBD2 (5 bases each). CDR1 is GTSNPN, CDR2 SVGIG, per germline (reference sequence). The CDR3 length is 14 residues. Trimming stripped 0 bases from V and 10 bases from J, with 17 bases between. Written as DNA, the CDR3 is TGTGCCTGGAGTGTGGGGACCCGCCGAGGATCGCAGTATTTT. This translates into CAWSVGTRRGSQYF.

As concerns this clone: Within the sample, other DNA sequences also encode this same CDR3. The V call is TRBV19, the J call TRBJ2-7, with 7 bases lining up with TRBD2. This CDR3 has 15 amino acids. V lost 2 bases, J lost 0 bases, and 4 bases stayed unmatched. The germline V gene has CDR1 LNHDA and CDR2 SQIVND (reference sequence). CDR3 amino acids: CASSIRASGSYEQYF. DNA for the CDR3: TGTGCCAGTAGTATAAGGGCTAGCGGCTCCTACGAGCAGTACTTC.

The chain recombines TRBV28 with TRBJ2-1; 11 bases line up with TRBD2. The trim removed 5 bases at V and 6 bases at J, leaving 12 bases unmatched. The germline CDR1 and CDR2 sequences are MDHEN and SYDVKM. This CDR3 has 17 amino acids. CDR3 amino acids: CASSLKLAGGMGNEQFF. CDR3 sequence (DNA): TGTGCCAGCAGTCTAAAGCTAGCGGGAGGTATGGGCAATGAGCAGTTCTTC.

V and J are TRBV10-3 and TRBJ1-2; D not resolved. Trimming pared 4 bases from V and 0 bases from J, leaving 9 bases between. Germline CDR1 is ENHRY and CDR2 is SYGVKD. The CDR3 spans 14 residues. CDR3 region: CAISVWNPNYGYTF. In DNA, the CDR3 is TGTGCCATCAGTGTGTGGAACCCTAACTATGGCTACACCTTC.

The genes are TRBV5-1 and TRBJ2-2; 7 bases are a match to TRBD1. The CDR3 contains 15 residues. The germline V gene encodes CDR1 SGHRS and CDR2 YFSETQ. After removal of 4 bases from V and 6 bases from J, the junction contained 9 bases not matched to a gene. The CDR3 region has the DNA TGCGCCAGCAGCAGGACAGGTGGAATGGCCGGGGAGCTGTTTTTT. Translation: CASSRTGGMAGELFF.

The rearrangement uses TRBV18 and TRBJ2-7, with D possibly matching TRBD2 (6 bases). CDR1 and CDR2 (germline): KGHSH, LQKENI. The CDR3 totals 16 residues. Trimming removed 2 bases from V and 1 base from J, with 15 bases in between. The CDR3 region has the DNA TGTGCCAGCTCACCAACGCTTATCCTAGCGTCCTACGAGCAGTACTTC. It specifies CASSPTLILASYEQYF.

The rearrangement links TRBV14 to TRBJ1-2; D ambiguous. The CDR3 is 13 amino acids. Germline CDR1 SGHDN, CDR2 FVKESK. The V end lost 2 bases, the J end lost 5 bases, and 9 bases lay between the germline ends. The CDR3 here is CASSQISTYGYTF. The DNA of the CDR3 is TGTGCCAGCAGCCAAATCTCCACATATGGCTACACCTTC.

Notes on this clone: Other DNA sequences within the sample encode an identical CDR3. V gene TRBV9 combines with J gene TRBJ2-7; 10 positions agree with TRBD2. V was clipped by 0 bases and J by 1 base; unmatched bases: 4. This CDR3 spans 16 amino acids. Germline V gives CDR1 SGDLS, CDR2 YYNGEE. The CDR3 DNA is TGTGCCAGCAGCGTAGGCCTAGCGGGAGAATCCTACGAGCAGTACTTC. Protein sequence: CASSVGLAGESYEQYF.

About this clone: Other nucleotide sequences from this sample produce the same CDR3. The chain has TRBV5-1 and TRBJ1-5; TRBD1 aligns across 8 bases. Germline CDR1 SGHRS, CDR2 YFSETQ. After removal of 5 bases from V and 6 bases from J, the junction contained 7 bases not matched to a gene. The CDR3 runs to 14 residues. CDR3 sequence (DNA): TGCGCCAGCAGTCCTGGACAGGGTGGTCAGCCCCAGCATTTT. It translates to CASSPGQGGQPQHF.

This sequence joins TRBV5-1 and TRBJ1-2; D gene uncertain. Per the germline V gene, CDR1 is SGHRS and CDR2 is YFSETQ. This CDR3 comprises 14 residues. V was pared by 1 base and J by 0 bases, with 7 bases between. CDR3 amino acids: CASSLSSANYGYTF. CDR3 DNA sequence: TGCGCCAGCAGCTTGAGCTCCGCTAACTATGGCTACACCTTC.

The chain is built from TRBV10-2 and TRBJ1-4; 8 bases match TRBD1. This CDR3 has 13 amino acids. The germline CDR1 and CDR2 sequences are WSHSY and SAAADI. The V gene end was trimmed by 6 bases and the J gene end by 8 bases; junction bases not matched to a gene: 5. The CDR3 DNA sequence: TGCGCCAGCAGCCGGGACAGGATAGAAAAACTGTTTTTT. Its protein product is CASSRDRIEKLFF.

J is TRBJ2-1 and V is TRBV11-2, with 8 bases matching TRBD2. V dropped 4 bases and J dropped 0; count of bases not matched to a gene: 2. The CDR3 runs 15 residues. CDR1 is SGHAT, CDR2 FQNNGV, per germline. DNA of the CDR3: TGTGCCAGCAGCTACGGGACTAGCTCCTACAATGAGCAGTTCTTC. Protein: CASSYGTSSYNEQFF.